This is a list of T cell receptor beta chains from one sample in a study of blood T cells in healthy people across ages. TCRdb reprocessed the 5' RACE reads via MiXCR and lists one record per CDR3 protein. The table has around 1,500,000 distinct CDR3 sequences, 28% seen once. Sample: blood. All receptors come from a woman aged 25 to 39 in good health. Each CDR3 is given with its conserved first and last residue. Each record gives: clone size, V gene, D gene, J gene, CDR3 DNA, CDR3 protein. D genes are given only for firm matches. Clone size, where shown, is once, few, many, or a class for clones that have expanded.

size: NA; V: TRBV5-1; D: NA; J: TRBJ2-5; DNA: TGCGCCAGCAGCTTGGGGGGGGAACCCAGGACCCAGTACTTC; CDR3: CASSLGGEPRTQYF
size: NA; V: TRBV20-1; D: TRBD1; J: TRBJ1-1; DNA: TGCAGTGCTGGACAGACAGGGGTCGGCACTGAAGCTTTCTTT; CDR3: CSAGQTGVGTEAFF
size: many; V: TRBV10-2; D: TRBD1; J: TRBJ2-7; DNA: TGCGCCAGCAGTGAGTTTAGGGGGCTCTACGAGCAGTACTTC; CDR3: CASSEFRGLYEQYF
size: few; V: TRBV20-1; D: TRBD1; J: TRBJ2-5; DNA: TGCAGTGCTAGCTACAGGGGGCGAGGAGAGACCCAGTACTTC; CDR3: CSASYRGRGETQYF
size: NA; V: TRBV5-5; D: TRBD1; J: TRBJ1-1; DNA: TGTGCCAGCAGCCCGGTGCCGTCCGGGACAGTGAACACTGAAGCTTTCTTT; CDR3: CASSPVPSGTVNTEAFF
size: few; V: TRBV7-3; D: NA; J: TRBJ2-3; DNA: TGTGCCAGCAGCTTAGGCAGCCTTTCTTCAGATACGCAGTATTTT; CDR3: CASSLGSLSSDTQYF
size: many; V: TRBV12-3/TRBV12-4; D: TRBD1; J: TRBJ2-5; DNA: TGTGCCAGCAGTTTGATAGGACAGGTCCAAGAGACCCAGTACTTC; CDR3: CASSLIGQVQETQYF
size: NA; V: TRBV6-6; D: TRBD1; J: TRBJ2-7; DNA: TGTGCCAGCAGTTACCCAGGACAGGACTACGAGCAGTACTTC; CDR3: CASSYPGQDYEQYF
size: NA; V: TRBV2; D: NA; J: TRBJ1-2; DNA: TGTGCCAGCAGTGTTAATCGAAACTATGGCTACACCTTC; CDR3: CASSVNRNYGYTF
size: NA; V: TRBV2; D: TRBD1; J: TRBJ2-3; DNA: TGTGCCAGCAGTCCTTTCCTAGACAGGGGGATGGCAGATACGCAGTATTTT; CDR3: CASSPFLDRGMADTQYF
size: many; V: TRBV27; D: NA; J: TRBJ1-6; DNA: TGTGCCAGCAGCTTGGGGTCCTATAATTCACCCCTCCACTTT; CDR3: CASSLGSYNSPLHF
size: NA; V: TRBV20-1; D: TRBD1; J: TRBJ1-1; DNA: TGCAGTGCTAGACCCAACAGGGGGATAGGGTGCACTGAAGCTTTCTTT; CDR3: CSARPNRGIGCTEAFF
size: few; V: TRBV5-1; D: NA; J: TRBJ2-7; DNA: TGCGCCAGCAGCTTAATGGGCTCCTATCTCTACGAGCAGTACTTC; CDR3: CASSLMGSYLYEQYF
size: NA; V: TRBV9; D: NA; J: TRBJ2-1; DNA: TGTGCCAGCAGCGTAGAGGCGGAATTTTACAATGAGCAGTTCTTC; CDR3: CASSVEAEFYNEQFF
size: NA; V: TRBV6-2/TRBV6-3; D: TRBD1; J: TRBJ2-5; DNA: TGTGCCAGCAGTTACTACAAGGACAGGCAGTACTTC; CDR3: CASSYYKDRQYF
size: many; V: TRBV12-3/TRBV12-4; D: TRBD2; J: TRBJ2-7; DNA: TGTGCCAGCAGTCGCGGGGGGAGTACCTACGAGCAGTACTTC; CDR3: CASSRGGSTYEQYF
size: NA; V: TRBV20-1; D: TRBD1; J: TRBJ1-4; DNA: TGCAGTGCAAGACAGGGGGAGGCGGAAAAACTGTTTTTT; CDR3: CSARQGEAEKLFF
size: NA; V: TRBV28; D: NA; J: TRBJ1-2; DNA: TGTGCCAGCAGTGCGACCGGGGTTATCTATGGCTACACCTTC; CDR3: CASSATGVIYGYTF
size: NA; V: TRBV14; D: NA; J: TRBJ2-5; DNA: TGTGCCAGCAGCAAAAATTCGGGGTCAGGGACCCAGTACTTC; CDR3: CASSKNSGSGTQYF
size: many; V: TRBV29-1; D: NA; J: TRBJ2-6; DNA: TGCAGCGTGCCCGGGTACTCTGGGGCCAACGTCCTGACTTTC; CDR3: CSVPGYSGANVLTF
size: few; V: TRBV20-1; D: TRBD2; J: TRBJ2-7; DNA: TGCAGTGCTAGAGATCTGTTAGCGGGGGGATACGAGCAGTACTTC; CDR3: CSARDLLAGGYEQYF
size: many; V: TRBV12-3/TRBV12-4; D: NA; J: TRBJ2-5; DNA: TGTGCCAGCAGTAGAAGGACAGCTATACAAGAGACCCAGTACTTC; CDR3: CASSRRTAIQETQYF
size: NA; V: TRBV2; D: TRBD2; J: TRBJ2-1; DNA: TGTGCCACCCTTTTAATAGCGGGACCTAGGAGCTCCTACAATGAGCAGTTCTTC; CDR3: CATLLIAGPRSSYNEQFF
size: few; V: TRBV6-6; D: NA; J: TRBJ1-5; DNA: TGTGCCAGCAGACTGCACATAGACGGGAATCAGCCCCAGCATTTT; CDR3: CASRLHIDGNQPQHF
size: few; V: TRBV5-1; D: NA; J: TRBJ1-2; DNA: TGCGCCAGCAGTCCCACGGGGGACGATGGCTACACCTTC; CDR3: CASSPTGDDGYTF
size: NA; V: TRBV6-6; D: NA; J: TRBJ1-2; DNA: TGTGCCAGCGGGGGGCAGGGCTATGGCTACACCTTC; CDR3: CASGGQGYGYTF
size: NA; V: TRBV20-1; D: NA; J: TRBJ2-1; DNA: TGCAGTGCTAGAGATCTTGCCAGGCAGTTCTTC; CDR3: CSARDLARQFF
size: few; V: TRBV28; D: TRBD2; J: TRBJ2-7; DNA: TGTGCCAGCAGTTTATCCCCCTCCTTACTAGCGCACTCCTACGAGCAGTACTTC; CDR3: CASSLSPSLLAHSYEQYF
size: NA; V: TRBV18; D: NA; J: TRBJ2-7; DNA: TGTGCCAGCTCACGTCAAGGTCAGGGTTCGGACGAGCAGTACTTC; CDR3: CASSRQGQGSDEQYF
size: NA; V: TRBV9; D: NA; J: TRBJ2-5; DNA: TGTGCCAGCAGCGCAGGCGACCCCCGGCAAGAGACCCAGTACTTC; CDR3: CASSAGDPRQETQYF
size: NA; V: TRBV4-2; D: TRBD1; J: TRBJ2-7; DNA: TGTGCCAGCAGCCAAGGGGACAGAGAAATAAACGAGCAGTACTTC; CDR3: CASSQGDREINEQYF
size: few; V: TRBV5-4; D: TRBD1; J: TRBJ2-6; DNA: TGTGCCTCAAAGGGGGCCGGGGCCAACGTCCGGACTTTC; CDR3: CASKGAGANVRTF
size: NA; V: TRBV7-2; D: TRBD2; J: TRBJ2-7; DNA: TGTGCCAGCAGCTTAGCGATATCCAGCGGGAAGGGGAACGAGCGGTACTTC; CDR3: CASSLAISSGKGNERYF
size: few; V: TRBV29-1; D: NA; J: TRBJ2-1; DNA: TGCAGCGTTGACCAGATTACGGACGGGGAGTTCTTC; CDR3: CSVDQITDGEFF
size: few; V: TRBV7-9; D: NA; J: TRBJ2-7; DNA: TGTGCCAGCAGCTCCATAGACAGGTTTTCCCCCTACGAGCAGTACTTC; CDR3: CASSSIDRFSPYEQYF
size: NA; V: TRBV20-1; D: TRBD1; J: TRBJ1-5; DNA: TGCAGTGCTACACCACAGGGGTTTGGTCAGCCCCAGCATTTT; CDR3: CSATPQGFGQPQHF
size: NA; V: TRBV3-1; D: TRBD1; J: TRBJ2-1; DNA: TGTGCCAGCAGCCTGCTTAGGACAGGGGGCGGGAATGAGCAGTTCTTC; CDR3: CASSLLRTGGGNEQFF
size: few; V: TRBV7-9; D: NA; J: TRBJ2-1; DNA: TGTGCCAGCAGCTCCCAATTGGTTGGGGGGTCGAGCTCCTACAATGAGCAGTTCTTC; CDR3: CASSSQLVGGSSSYNEQFF
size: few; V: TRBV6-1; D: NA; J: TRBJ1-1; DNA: TGTGCCAGCAGTACACGCCGAGACACTGAAGCTTTCTTT; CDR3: CASSTRRDTEAFF
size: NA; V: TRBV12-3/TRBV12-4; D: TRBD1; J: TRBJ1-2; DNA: TGTGCCAGCAGTTTAAATCCGGGACAGGGATTACCTAACCATGGCTACACCTTC; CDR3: CASSLNPGQGLPNHGYTF
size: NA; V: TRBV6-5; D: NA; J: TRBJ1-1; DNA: TGTGCCGGCTTCCAGGGCTCGAACACTGAAGCTTTCTTT; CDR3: CAGFQGSNTEAFF
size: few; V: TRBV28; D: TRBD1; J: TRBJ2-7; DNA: TGTGCCAGCAAGTCCGCTGCGACAGGGGAAAACGAGCAGTACTTC; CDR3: CASKSAATGENEQYF
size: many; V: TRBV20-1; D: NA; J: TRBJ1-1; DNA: TGCAGCGCCAGGGGCCCGAACACTGAAGCTTTCTTT; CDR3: CSARGPNTEAFF
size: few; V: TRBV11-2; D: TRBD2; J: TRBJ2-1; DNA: TGTGCCAGCAGCCCGAGGGTAGCGGGGGGGCTCCAATCCTACAATGAGCAGTTCTTC; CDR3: CASSPRVAGGLQSYNEQFF
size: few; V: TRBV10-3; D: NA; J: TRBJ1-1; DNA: TGTGCCATCGGGGGAGGAGGTACTGAAGCTTTCTTT; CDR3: CAIGGGGTEAFF
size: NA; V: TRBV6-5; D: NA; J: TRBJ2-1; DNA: TGTGCCAGCAGTTACGGGAGGTTGGGTGAGCAGTTCTTC; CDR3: CASSYGRLGEQFF
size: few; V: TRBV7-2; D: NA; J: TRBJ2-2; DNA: TGTGCCAGCAGCTTAGCGGTCGCAGGGGCCGGGGAGCTGTTTTTT; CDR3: CASSLAVAGAGELFF
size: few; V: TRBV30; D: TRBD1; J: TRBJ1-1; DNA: TGTGCCTGGAAACTGACAGGGAACGTTAACACTGAAGCTTTCTTT; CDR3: CAWKLTGNVNTEAFF
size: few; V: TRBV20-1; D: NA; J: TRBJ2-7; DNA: TGCAGTGCTAGTCAGGGGGGTCCCTACGAGCAGTACTTC; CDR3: CSASQGGPYEQYF
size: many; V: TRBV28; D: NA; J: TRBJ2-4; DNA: TGTGCCAGCAGTGGATACAACTACATTCAGTACTTC; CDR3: CASSGYNYIQYF
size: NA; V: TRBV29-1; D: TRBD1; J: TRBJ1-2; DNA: TGCAGCGTTGAGGTGGCGGGCAGGGGGTTCTACACCTTC; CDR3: CSVEVAGRGFYTF
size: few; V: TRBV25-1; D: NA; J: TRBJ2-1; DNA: TGTGCCAGCAGTGAAGTGAATAGATACAATGAGCAGTTCTTC; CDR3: CASSEVNRYNEQFF
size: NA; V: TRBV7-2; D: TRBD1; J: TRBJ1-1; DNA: TGTGCCAGCAGCTTCCAATCGACAGGGCCTGAAGCTTTCTTT; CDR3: CASSFQSTGPEAFF
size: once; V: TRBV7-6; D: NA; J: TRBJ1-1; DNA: TGTGCCAGCAGCTTAGACGGTACTTACCCGGGCACTGAAGCTTTCTTT; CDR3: CASSLDGTYPGTEAFF
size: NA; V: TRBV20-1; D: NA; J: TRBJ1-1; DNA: TGCAGTTCGTTTGCCATGAACACTGAAGCTTTCTTT; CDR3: CSSFAMNTEAFF